The rows below give T cell receptor beta chains drawn from one sample of a study of technical replicates of blood from a few donors. Clones were read by immunoSEQ multiplex PCR, and TCRdb kept only the in-frame ones, dropping some. The sample carries about 89,000 clones, just under 95% recorded once. The specimen sequenced was T cells isolated from PBMCs. The origin of the receptors is a human donor in good health. CDR3s include the opening cysteine and the closing phenylalanine or tryptophan. A D gene is named only where the DNA matches it firmly. A row's size may be missing; if present it is once, few, many or a size class.

j_call v_call clone_size d_call cdr3_aa cdr3_nt
TRBJ2-2 TRBV11-3 - - CASSVRSGEGTGELFF TGTGCCAGCAGCGTTAGGTCGGGTGAGGGCACCGGGGAGCTGTTTTTT
TRBJ2-6 TRBV15 - - CATSRLYGAGANVLTF TGTGCCACCAGCAGACTTTACGGTGCTGGGGCCAACGTCCTGACTTTC
TRBJ2-6 TRBV2 - - CASKLSGEGANVLTF TGTGCCAGCAAACTTTCGGGAGAGGGGGCCAACGTCCTGACTTTC
TRBJ1-4 TRBV18 - - CASSPRGNEKLFF TGTGCCAGCTCACCGCGGGGGAATGAAAAACTGTTTTTT
TRBJ2-7 TRBV5-1 - - CASSLAGGRLSYEQYF TGCGCCAGCAGCTTGGCCGGGGGGCGGCTCTCCTACGAGCAGTACTTC
TRBJ2-7 TRBV2 - TRBD1 CASVQGMAYEQYF TGTGCCAGCGTACAGGGGATGGCCTACGAGCAGTACTTC
TRBJ1-2 TRBV7-9 - - CASSQAGGYGYTF TGTGCCAGCAGCCAAGCTGGAGGTTATGGCTACACCTTC
TRBJ1-5 TRBV27 - - CASSRRGGDYNLNSNQPQHF TGTGCCAGCAGTAGACGCGGCGGGGATTACAATTTGAATAGCAATCAGCCCCAGCATTTT
TRBJ2-1 TRBV5-1 once TRBD1 CASSSEQGANNNEQFF TGCGCCAGCAGCTCGGAACAGGGGGCCAATAACAATGAGCAGTTCTTC
TRBJ2-7 TRBV4-1 - - CASSRGIGSNSYEQYF TGCGCCAGCAGCCGAGGAATAGGTAGCAACTCCTACGAGCAGTACTTC
TRBJ2-7 TRBV25-1 - - CASSELDSHYEQYF TGTGCCAGCAGTGAGTTGGACAGCCACTACGAGCAGTACTTC
TRBJ2-6 TRBV5-1 - - CASSFGVSGANVLTF TGCGCCAGCAGCTTTGGAGTCTCTGGGGCCAACGTCCTGACTTTC
TRBJ2-7 TRBV7-2 - - CASSLTTSPAYEQYF TGTGCCAGCAGCCTAACGACTTCGCCGGCCTACGAGCAGTACTTC
TRBJ2-3 TRBV28 medium-sized - CASSLRQEGTHTHTDTQYF TGTGCCAGCAGTTTAAGGCAGGAAGGGACACACACACACACAGATACGCAGTATTTT